The subject of this entry is one T cell receptor beta chain. Its specificity is not known. The data derive from a study of PD-1 blockade in classical Hodgkin lymphoma. The time point is: cycle 4 day 1 (C4D1), after around six weeks of nivolumab. Each patient experienced a relapse that followed autologous stem cell transplantation, and brentuximab vedotin exposure varied. Classifying best responses yielded complete response, partial response or progressive disease. The assay was immunoSEQ multiplex PCR, and TCRdb's table has in-frame clones only and misses some. The sample records roughly 94,000 clones, about 93% being singletons. Study-level findings and limits: Exclusion covered patients beginning nivolumab under 1 year post-ASCT. What caused the repertoire differences, perhaps disease activity or prior therapy, remains undefined. It was CD4+ TCR diversity, not CD8+, that rose significantly by C4D1.

The sequenced sample was peripheral blood mononuclear cells (PBMCs), obtained before the fourth cycle of nivolumab. The receptor's source is a human donor with classical Hodgkin lymphoma.

The CDR3 bases are TGTGCCAGCAGCCCGTGGACAGGGCCATACGAGCAGTACTTC. Translation: CASSPWTGPYEQYF. V and J are TRBV5-5 and TRBJ2-7; 8 bases agree with TRBD1. V lost 4 bases and J lost 4; bases outside the gene matches: 7. Germline lookup yields CDR1 SGHKS and CDR2 YYEKEE (reference sequence). The CDR3 is 14 amino acids.